This T cell receptor beta chain was documented in a study of beta chain features in type 1 diabetes. Overall study results and limits: Within the patient group, naive, central memory and Treg TCRB repertoires appeared more similar to each other than within healthy donors. TCRB CDR3s from Type 1 diabetes patients were moderately but significantly shorter in all four CD4+ subsets.

TCRB transcripts that were expressed got sequenced, as all of the isolated RNA had been reverse transcribed. An average of about 3.5 million reads was obtained for naive, central memory and regulatory T cell samples. The table came from immunoSEQ multiplex PCR; TCRdb's copy has only in-frame clones and leaves some out. The data show about 360,000 clones, roughly 12% seen once. This CDR3 region has 16 residues. V gave up 5 bases and J gave up 0 bases, with 16 bases separating them. The germline V gene has CDR1 SNHLY and CDR2 FYNNEI. Regarding this clone: Its antigen is unknown.

The genes are TRBV2 and TRBJ1-1; perhaps TRBD1 as D (5 bases). The material sequenced was naive CD4+ T cells from blood. The origin of this receptor is a woman in her late teens or twenties with type 1 diabetes. CDR3 DNA sequence: TGTGCCAGCAGTCCCGAAGCAGGGATCATGAACACTGAAGCTTTCTTT. As protein: CASSPEAGIMNTEAFF.